The 7 T cell receptor beta chains in this list originate from one sample, sequenced in a study of identical twins. TCRdb used MiXCR to reprocess the 5' RACE reads, holding one entry per CDR3 protein. The table includes about 520,000 distinct CDR3 sequences, 20% to 25% detected once. These data also featured in a second study, about T cells expressing NK-cell markers.

What was sequenced was CD4+ T cells sorted from blood. The source of these receptors is a woman between 18 and 30 years old in good health.

The chain uses TRBV18 and TRBJ1-2, with TRBD1 matching 7 bases. After removal of 3 bases from V and 6 bases from J, the junction contained 7 bases not matched to a gene. CDR1 KGHSH and CDR2 LQKENI come from the germline V gene. This CDR3 has 14 amino acids. The CDR3 DNA reads as TGTGCCAGCTCACCTCAGACAGGGATGGATGGCTACACCTTC. It encodes CASSPQTGMDGYTF.

This clonotype turned up a few times. The chain is built from TRBV12-3 or TRBV12-4 and TRBJ1-2; maybe TRBD1 (6 bases). CDR3 length: 16 residues. V shed 4 bases and J shed 1 base, with 16 bases lying between them. DNA of the CDR3: TGTGCCAGCAGTTCGATAAACAGGGATCGTAACTATGGCTACACCTTC. It yields the protein CASSSINRDRNYGYTF.

V and J are TRBV5-1 and TRBJ2-5, with D possibly TRBD2 on 5 matching bases. The V gene lost 5 bases and the J gene lost 5 bases, with 19 bases spanning the gap. The CDR3 covers 15 residues. The V gene's germline CDR1 is SGHRS and CDR2 YFSETQ. Here the CDR3 DNA reads TGCGCCAGCAGTATAAGCGGTGGCGCCAGGGAGACCCAGTACTTC. As protein: CASSISGGARETQYF.

This clonotype has a count of ten or more. The V gene is TRBV18, the J gene TRBJ2-1, with no clear D. Germline loops: CDR1 KGHSH, CDR2 LQKENI. This CDR3 comprises 11 residues. Trimming stripped 2 bases from V and 7 bases from J, with 3 bases between. The CDR3 reads CASSPSNEQFF. The CDR3 DNA is TGTGCCAGCTCACCAAGTAATGAGCAGTTCTTC.

The J gene is TRBJ1-1, the V gene TRBV7-3, with 7 bases matching TRBD1. The V segment lost 5 bases and the J segment 7 bases; nucleotides outside the gene matches: 4. Germline V gives CDR1 SGHTA, CDR2 FQGTGA. The CDR3 is made up of 12 amino acids. In DNA, the CDR3 is TGTGCCAGCAGCCGGAGACAGGGTGAAGCTTTCTTT. This gives the protein CASSRRQGEAFF.

The table lists this clonotype with a few counts. The CDR3 reads CSVRGGKGETQYF. The CDR3 nucleotides are TGCAGTGTGCGCGGGGGAAAGGGGGAGACCCAGTACTTC. The chain links TRBV20-1 to TRBJ2-5, with TRBD2 matching over 7 bases. The CDR3 consists of 13 residues. CDR1 and CDR2 from the germline V gene are DFQATT and SNEGSKA (reference sequence). V dropped 7 bases and J dropped 5; count of bases not matched to a gene: 10.

The sample holds a few counts of this clonotype. This sequence joins TRBV4-3 and TRBJ2-7; no definite D call. V was cut by 4 bases and J by 6 bases, with 13 bases left in between. Germline CDR1 LGHNA, CDR2 YSLEER. This CDR3 is 13 amino acids long. CDR3 DNA: TGCGCCAGCAGCCTCGACTCTCGGAGCGAGCAGTACTTC. It specifies CASSLDSRSEQYF.